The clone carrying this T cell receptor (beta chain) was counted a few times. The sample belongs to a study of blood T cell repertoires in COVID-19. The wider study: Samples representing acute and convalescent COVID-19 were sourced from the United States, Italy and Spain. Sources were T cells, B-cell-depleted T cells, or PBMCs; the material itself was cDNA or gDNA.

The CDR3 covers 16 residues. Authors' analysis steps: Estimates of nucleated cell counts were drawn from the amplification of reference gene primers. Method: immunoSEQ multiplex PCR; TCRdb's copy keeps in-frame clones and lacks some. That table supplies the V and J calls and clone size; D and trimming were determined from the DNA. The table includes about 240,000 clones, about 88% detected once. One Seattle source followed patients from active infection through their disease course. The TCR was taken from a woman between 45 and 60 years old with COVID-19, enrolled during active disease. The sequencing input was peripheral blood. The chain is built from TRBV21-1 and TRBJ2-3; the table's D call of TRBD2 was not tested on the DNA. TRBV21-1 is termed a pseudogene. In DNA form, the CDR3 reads TGTGCCAGCAGCAAAGGAAGGAGGTCCAGATCAGATACGCAGTATTTT. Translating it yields CASSKGRRSRSDTQYF.